These T cell receptor beta chains were read from a single sample in a study of Ad26.COV2.S vaccination and SARS-CoV-2 variants. Measured with immunoSEQ multiplex PCR; TCRdb has only the in-frame clones, and not every one. This table holds around 370,000 clones, 92% found once. The sequences come from peripheral blood, collected after recovery from COVID-19. These receptors were obtained from a human donor who had recovered from COVID-19. Both conserved end residues are part of each CDR3. Fields, in order: CDR3 protein, J gene, V gene.

CDR3aa: CASSLTGPTEAFF
j_gene: TRBJ1-1
v_gene: TRBV7-9

CDR3aa: CASSSGGPPDTQYF
j_gene: TRBJ2-3
v_gene: TRBV5-1

CDR3aa: CASSSTSPRGSIQYF
j_gene: TRBJ2-4
v_gene: TRBV7-2

CDR3aa: CASSPGGSGDTEAFF
j_gene: TRBJ1-1
v_gene: TRBV6-5

CDR3aa: CASSSGPGNQPQHF
j_gene: TRBJ1-5
v_gene: TRBV5-4

CDR3aa: CASSPGQQKNEQFF
j_gene: TRBJ2-1
v_gene: TRBV5-6

CDR3aa: CASSVENTGELFF
j_gene: TRBJ2-2
v_gene: TRBV9

CDR3aa: CASSQMVVIPTGYTF
j_gene: TRBJ1-2
v_gene: TRBV4-1

CDR3aa: CASSLTGATNEKLFF
j_gene: TRBJ1-4
v_gene: TRBV7-9

CDR3aa: CASSNSGPRTQYF
j_gene: TRBJ2-5
v_gene: TRBV7-7

CDR3aa: CASSPQDRGTGELFF
j_gene: TRBJ2-2
v_gene: TRBV18

CDR3aa: CASSYSARSYEQYF
j_gene: TRBJ2-7
v_gene: TRBV6-2/TRBV6-3

CDR3aa: CASSPGGGSYNEQFF
j_gene: TRBJ2-1
v_gene: TRBV9

CDR3aa: CASSQGVATGAYEQYF
j_gene: TRBJ2-7
v_gene: TRBV3-1/TRBV3-2

CDR3aa: CASSEGGGRGRRFYGYTF
j_gene: TRBJ1-2
v_gene: TRBV6-1

CDR3aa: CASSQDEDPMDFYQETQYF
j_gene: TRBJ2-5
v_gene: TRBV4-3

CDR3aa: CASSPSGTSGGLGTDTQYF
j_gene: TRBJ2-3
v_gene: TRBV9

CDR3aa: CASSPRMSGNTIYF
j_gene: TRBJ1-3
v_gene: TRBV7-8

CDR3aa: CASRGGGGTDTQYF
j_gene: TRBJ2-3
v_gene: TRBV5-1

CDR3aa: CASSLGGSGGASTDTQYF
j_gene: TRBJ2-3
v_gene: TRBV13

CDR3aa: CASSVMVGRGYTF
j_gene: TRBJ1-2
v_gene: TRBV9

CDR3aa: CASSHGQGSNQPQHF
j_gene: TRBJ1-5
v_gene: TRBV27

CDR3aa: CAISEPRRTGTGYTF
j_gene: TRBJ1-2
v_gene: TRBV10-3

CDR3aa: CASSSRTGGKETQYF
j_gene: TRBJ2-5
v_gene: TRBV11-3

CDR3aa: CASSQEFGTGPVF
j_gene: TRBJ1-2
v_gene: TRBV4-1

CDR3aa: CATSDLERGTEAFF
j_gene: TRBJ1-1
v_gene: TRBV24-1

CDR3aa: CASSAHSTDGNTIYF
j_gene: TRBJ1-3
v_gene: TRBV9

CDR3aa: CASSLAGVRSDEQFF
j_gene: TRBJ2-1
v_gene: TRBV7-9

CDR3aa: CASSLGGFEGRPLHF
j_gene: TRBJ1-6
v_gene: TRBV5-4

CDR3aa: CASSPLGRTSGNTIYF
j_gene: TRBJ1-3
v_gene: TRBV11-2

CDR3aa: CASSRRTINNYGYTF
j_gene: TRBJ1-2
v_gene: TRBV28

CDR3aa: CASSLAARGEQYF
j_gene: TRBJ2-7
v_gene: TRBV6-2/TRBV6-3

CDR3aa: CASSLGGNTDTQYF
j_gene: TRBJ2-3
v_gene: TRBV7-8

CDR3aa: CASSLASAGAWSNEQYF
j_gene: TRBJ2-7
v_gene: TRBV7-6

CDR3aa: CASSLDQGMGSGNTIYF
j_gene: TRBJ1-3
v_gene: TRBV5-5

CDR3aa: CASSVAGTPNQPQHF
j_gene: TRBJ1-5
v_gene: TRBV9

CDR3aa: CASSLGRGYNSPLHF
j_gene: TRBJ1-6
v_gene: TRBV5-4

CDR3aa: CSVDLSSQAFF
j_gene: TRBJ1-1
v_gene: TRBV29-1

CDR3aa: CASSSLSSTDTQYF
j_gene: TRBJ2-3
v_gene: TRBV7-3

CDR3aa: CASSSPTSLVSEQYF
j_gene: TRBJ2-7
v_gene: TRBV27

CDR3aa: CASSRPTLAGGNNEQFF
j_gene: TRBJ2-1
v_gene: TRBV6-6

CDR3aa: CASSQDLVRQGEAFF
j_gene: TRBJ1-1
v_gene: TRBV3-1/TRBV3-2

CDR3aa: CASSLPSMNTEAFF
j_gene: TRBJ1-1
v_gene: TRBV5-4

CDR3aa: CASSVDPGGGPLNEQYF
j_gene: TRBJ2-7
v_gene: TRBV9

CDR3aa: CSVVTGDTEAFF
j_gene: TRBJ1-1
v_gene: TRBV29-1

CDR3aa: CASSSDRVSSGNTIYF
j_gene: TRBJ1-3
v_gene: TRBV7-9

CDR3aa: CASGQGNSPLHF
j_gene: TRBJ1-6
v_gene: TRBV12-5

CDR3aa: CATSVPGQGSDTQYF
j_gene: TRBJ2-3
v_gene: TRBV24-1

CDR3aa: CASSPDFSTDTQYF
j_gene: TRBJ2-3
v_gene: TRBV13

CDR3aa: CASSRGSTDTQYF
j_gene: TRBJ2-3
v_gene: TRBV5-1

CDR3aa: CASSLGGRGQHHPIEQFF
j_gene: TRBJ2-1
v_gene: TRBV7-9

CDR3aa: CASSPGTGSYEQYF
j_gene: TRBJ2-7
v_gene: TRBV19